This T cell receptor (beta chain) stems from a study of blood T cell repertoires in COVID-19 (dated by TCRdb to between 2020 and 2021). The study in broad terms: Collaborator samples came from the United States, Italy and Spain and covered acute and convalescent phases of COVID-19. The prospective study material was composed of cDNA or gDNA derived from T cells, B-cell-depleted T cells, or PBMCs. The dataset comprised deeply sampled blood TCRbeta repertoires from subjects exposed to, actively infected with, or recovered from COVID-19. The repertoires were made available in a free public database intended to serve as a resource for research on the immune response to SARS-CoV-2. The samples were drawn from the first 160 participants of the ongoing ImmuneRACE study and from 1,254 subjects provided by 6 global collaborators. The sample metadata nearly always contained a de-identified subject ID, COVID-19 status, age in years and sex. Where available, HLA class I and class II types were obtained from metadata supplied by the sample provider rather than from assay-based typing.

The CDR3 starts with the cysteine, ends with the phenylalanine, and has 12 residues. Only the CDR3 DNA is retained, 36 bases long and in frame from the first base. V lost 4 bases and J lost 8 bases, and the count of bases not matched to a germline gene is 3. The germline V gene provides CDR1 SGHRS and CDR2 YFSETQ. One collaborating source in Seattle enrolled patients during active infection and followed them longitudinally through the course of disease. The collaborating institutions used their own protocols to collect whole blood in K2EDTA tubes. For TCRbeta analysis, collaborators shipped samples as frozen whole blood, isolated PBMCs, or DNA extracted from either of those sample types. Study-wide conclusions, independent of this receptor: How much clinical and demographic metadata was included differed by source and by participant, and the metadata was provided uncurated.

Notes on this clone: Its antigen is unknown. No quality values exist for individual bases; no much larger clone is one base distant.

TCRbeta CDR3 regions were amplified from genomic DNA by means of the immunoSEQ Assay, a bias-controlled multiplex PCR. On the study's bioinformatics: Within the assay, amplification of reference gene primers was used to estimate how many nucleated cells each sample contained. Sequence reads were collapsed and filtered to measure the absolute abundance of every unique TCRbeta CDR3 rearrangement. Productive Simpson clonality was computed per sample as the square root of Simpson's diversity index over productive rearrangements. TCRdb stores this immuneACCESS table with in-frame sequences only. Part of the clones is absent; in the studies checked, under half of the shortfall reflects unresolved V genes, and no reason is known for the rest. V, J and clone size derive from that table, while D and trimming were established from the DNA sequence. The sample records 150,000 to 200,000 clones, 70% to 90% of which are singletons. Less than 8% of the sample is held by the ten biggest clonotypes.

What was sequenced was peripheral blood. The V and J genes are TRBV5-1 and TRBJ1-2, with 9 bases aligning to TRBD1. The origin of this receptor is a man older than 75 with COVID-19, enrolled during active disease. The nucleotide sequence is TGCGCCAGCAGCATCGGACAGGGGGGCTACACCTTC. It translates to CASSIGQGGYTF.